A single sample gave rise to the 10 T cell receptor beta chains below, sequenced in a study of radiation and T cells in renal cell carcinoma. Documented time point: blood 4 weeks post-SBRT, at nephrectomy. Stated treatment: 15 Gy SBRT to primary tumor, nephrectomy 4 weeks later. Libraries were prepared by immunoSEQ multiplex PCR; TCRdb keeps only in-frame clonotypes and omits some of them. The sample lists more than 120,000 clones, 80% to 90% occurring once. The source was blood, collected from a patient whose treatment included radiotherapy and nephrectomy. These receptors were obtained from a woman in her forties or fifties with renal cell carcinoma.

This clone is a singleton in its sample. The chain carries TRBV15 and TRBJ2-2, with 8 positions matching TRBD1. The CDR3 loop spans 17 amino acids. V lost 0 bases to trimming and J lost 3 bases; unmatched junction nucleotides: 6. The germline V gene has CDR1 LNHNV and CDR2 YYDKDF (reference sequence). The CDR3 is CATSRDLRTGYTGELFF. The DNA for the CDR3 is TGTGCCACCAGCAGAGATTTGAGGACAGGGTACACCGGGGAGCTGTTTTTT. Full variable domain (rest looked up from reference TRBV15 and TRBJ2-2): DAMVIQNPRYQVTQFGKPVTLSCSQTLNHNVMYWYQQKSSQAPKLLFHYYDKDFNNEADTPDNFQSRRPNTSFCFLDIRSPGLGDTAMYLCATSRDLRTGYTGELFFGEGSRLTVL.

This chain joins TRBV6-5 and TRBJ1-5; D uncertain. CDR3 length: 13 amino acids. Germline V lookup: CDR1 MNHEY, CDR2 SVGAGI. V lost 5 bases, J lost 0 bases, and 5 bases lay in between. In DNA, the CDR3 is TGTGCCAGCAGTATAAATAGCAATCAGCCCCAGCATTTT. Amino acids: CASSINSNQPQHF.

This rearrangement joins TRBV2 to TRBJ1-4; D may be TRBD1 (6 bases). Trimming shortened V by 8 bases and J by 5 bases, and 15 bases separated the two germline ends. CDR1 and CDR2 from the germline V gene are SNHLY and FYNNEI. This CDR3 has 14 amino acids. The CDR3 loop is CASRPQRGNEKLFF. Here the CDR3 DNA reads TGTGCCAGCCGACCGCAAAGGGGGAATGAAAAACTGTTTTTT.

This chain links TRBV7-9 with TRBJ1-1; the D is unclear. The CDR3 runs 14 residues. The V and J ends lost 2 bases and 0 bases respectively, with 7 bases between them. CDR1 and CDR2 from the germline V gene are SEHNR and FQNEAQ (reference sequence). This CDR3 is CASSLLAMNTEAFF. DNA for the CDR3: TGTGCCAGCAGCTTACTGGCCATGAACACTGAAGCTTTCTTT.

The chain has TRBV5-4 and TRBJ2-1; TRBD1 agrees at 7 bases. Looked up from germline, CDR1 is SGHNT and CDR2 is YYREEE (reference sequence). V lost 4 bases to trimming and J lost 4 bases; unmatched junction nucleotides: 14. The CDR3 consists of 17 residues. CDR3 region: CASSPTGLYLQYNEQFF. The CDR3 DNA is TGTGCCAGCAGCCCGACAGGGCTCTACCTCCAGTACAATGAGCAGTTCTTC.

The chain combines TRBV6-5 with TRBJ1-6, with D possibly being TRBD1 (6 bases). Deletions cut 7 bases from V and 4 bases from J, with 14 bases between. The CDR3 extends over 15 amino acids. CDR1 and CDR2 (germline): MNHEY, SVGAGI. The CDR3 coding sequence is TGTGCCAGCATGCGACAGGACATTTATAATTCACCCCTCCACTTT. As protein: CASMRQDIYNSPLHF.

The chain couples TRBV9 to TRBJ2-1; TRBD2 aligns across 8 bases. Trimming removed 4 bases from V and 9 bases from J; junction bases left unmatched: 6. Per the germline V gene, CDR1 is SGDLS and CDR2 is YYNGEE. The CDR3 extends over 13 amino acids. CDR3 sequence (DNA): TGTGCCAGCAGCCCCTTTGCGGGGGGTGAGCAGTTCTTC. Translating gives CASSPFAGGEQFF. Full variable domain (missing parts from reference TRBV9 and TRBJ2-1): DSGVTQTPKHLITATGQRVTLRCSPRSGDLSVYWYQQSLDQGLQFLIQYYNGEERAKGNILERFSAQQFPDLHSELNLSSLELGDSALYFCASSPFAGGEQFFGPGTRLTVL.

This chain uses TRBV7-2 with TRBJ2-5; 7 bases line up with TRBD1. The CDR3 totals 14 residues. Germline CDR1 and CDR2: SGHTA and FQGNSA. V was clipped by 5 bases and J by 3 bases; unmatched bases: 6. CDR3 residues: CASSRQGREETQYF. The CDR3 coding sequence is TGTGCCAGCAGCAGACAGGGAAGGGAAGAGACCCAGTACTTC.

The chain employs TRBV10-3 and TRBJ2-7; 7 bases agree with TRBD1. Per the germline V gene, CDR1 is ENHRY and CDR2 is SYGVKD. CDR3 length: 12 residues. Trimming cost V 5 bases and J 4 bases; bases outside gene matches: 2. DNA for the CDR3: TGTGCCATCAGTATACAGGGGTACGAGCAGTACTTC. It specifies CAISIQGYEQYF.

The V and J genes are TRBV2 and TRBJ1-1; D is ambiguous. The CDR3 extends over 14 amino acids. Trimming stripped 1 base from V and 3 bases from J, with 9 bases between. Per the germline V gene, CDR1 is SNHLY and CDR2 is FYNNEI. CDR3 amino acids: CASSEVFKDTEAFF. The CDR3 bases are TGTGCCAGCAGTGAAGTGTTTAAGGACACTGAAGCTTTCTTT. Based on the CDR3 plus reference TRBV2 and TRBJ1-1, the full variable domain is EPEVTQTPSHQVTQMGQEVILRCVPISNHLYFYWYRQILGQKVEFLVSFYNNEISEKSEIFDDQFSVERPDGSNFTLKIRSTKLEDSAMYFCASSEVFKDTEAFFGQGTRLTVV.